This TCR beta chain was retrieved from a study of response to subunit inactivated influenza vaccine. Ten or more counts support this clonotype. Its antigen is still unknown. Germline lookup yields CDR1 SGHRS and CDR2 YFSETQ. The CDR3 length is 20 residues. V was pared by 0 bases and J by 5 bases, with 18 bases of the junction left unmatched. TCRdb analysed the RT-PCR reads with MiXCR anew, one entry per CDR3 protein. The sample lists approximately 250,000 distinct CDR3 sequences, 12% seen once, with roughly 7.7% in the top ten. Findings and limits, study-wide: Each seasonal flu vaccination may recruit only limited new T cells, authors suggested.

The chain carries TRBV5-1 and TRBJ2-1, with 9 nucleotides matching TRBD1. The sequence came from a man in his fifties who received an inactivated influenza vaccine. The starting material was non-naive T cells sorted from PBMCs, obtained about 14 days before vaccination. CDR3 in amino acids: CASSLAYVPPPGQGDNEQFF. The DNA of the CDR3 is TGCGCCAGCAGCTTGGCCTACGTTCCCCCTCCGGGACAGGGAGACAATGAGCAGTTCTTC.